One and the same sample provided the 18 T cell receptor beta chains below, sequenced in a study of identical twins. TCRdb reprocessed the 5' RACE reads via MiXCR and lists one record per CDR3 protein. The sample records roughly 350,000 distinct CDR3 sequences, over 9% being singletons. These sequences were also reported in another study, on yellow fever vaccine responses in identical twins.

The sample consisted of CD8+ T cells sorted from blood. Source of these receptors: a young woman in good health.

The table lists this clonotype with a few counts. Here the CDR3 DNA reads TGTGCCAGCAGCAGAGACCCGGGACTAGCGGCCACCACCGAGCAGTACTTC. It encodes CASSRDPGLAATTEQYF. The gene calls are TRBV3-1 and TRBJ2-7, with 11 bases lining up with TRBD2. This CDR3 contains 17 residues. Germline CDR1 is LGHDT and CDR2 is YNNKEL (reference sequence). V gave up 5 bases and J gave up 6 bases; unmatched junction bases: 15.

J is TRBJ2-5 and V is TRBV15; D possibly corresponds to TRBD2 (5 bases). Trimming pared 5 bases from V and 4 bases from J, leaving 17 bases between. This CDR3 comprises 15 residues. Germline lookup yields CDR1 LNHNV and CDR2 YYDKDF (reference sequence). The CDR3 coding sequence is TGTGCCACCAGCCCCGGGCGCGGGCCCGGAGAGACCCAGTACTTC. Translated, it gives CATSPGRGPGETQYF.

V is TRBV4-1 and J is TRBJ2-3; no clear D. The CDR3 loop spans 15 amino acids. CDR1 and CDR2 (germline): MGHRA, YSYEKL. Trimming removed 1 base from V and 3 bases from J, with 11 bases in between. CDR3 DNA: TGCGCCAGCAGCCAAGGATTTCCTAATACAGATACGCAGTATTTT. This gives the protein CASSQGFPNTDTQYF.

A word on this clonotype: Compared with germline, one end of the junction differs, possibly owing to a read error. This chain uses TRBV5-8 with TRBJ2-2; a possible D gene is TRBD2 (5 bases). The CDR3 loop spans 14 amino acids. Germline CDR1 and CDR2: SGHTS and YDEGEE. The CDR3 DNA reads TGTGCCAGCAGACCCAGGACCCTCACCGGGGAGCTGCTTTTT. It codes for CASRPRTLTGELLF.

This clonotype has more than one count but fewer than ten. The gene calls are TRBV28 and TRBJ2-2, with 7 nucleotides matching TRBD2. There are 16 residues in the CDR3. Per germline, CDR1 MDHEN and CDR2 SYDVKM. After removal of 6 bases from V and 2 bases from J, the junction contained 9 bases not matched to a gene. The chain's CDR3 is CASSARAGKNTGELFF. The CDR3 DNA follows: TGTGCCAGCAGCGCCCGAGCGGGGAAAAACACCGGGGAGCTGTTTTTT.

V gene TRBV15 combines with J gene TRBJ2-1, with D unresolved. V lost 4 bases and J 9 bases, leaving 13 bases between the germline ends. The CDR3 totals 13 residues. The germline V gene encodes CDR1 LNHNV and CDR2 YYDKDF (reference sequence). DNA for the CDR3: TGTGCCACCAGCAAGAAAACGGTCGGTGAGCAGTTCTTC. Translated: CATSKKTVGEQFF.

The table lists this clonotype with many counts. The V gene is TRBV7-9, the J gene TRBJ2-1, with 13 nucleotides matching TRBD2. The CDR3 spans 13 residues. The junction had 0 bases not matched to a gene; V was cut back by 8 bases and J by 5 bases. Germline CDR1 and CDR2: SEHNR and FQNEAQ (reference sequence). CDR3 sequence reads: CASGTSGDNEQFF. The CDR3 DNA follows: TGTGCCAGCGGGACTAGCGGGGACAATGAGCAGTTCTTC.

In its sample, this clonotype was seen a few times. The chain is built from TRBV6-4 and TRBJ2-3; perhaps D is TRBD1 or TRBD2 (6 bases each). CDR1 and CDR2 (germline): MRHNA, SNTAGT. Deletions cut 6 bases from V and 2 bases from J, with 12 bases between. This CDR3 contains 14 residues. CDR3: CASSLGGHTDTQYF. In DNA form, the CDR3 reads TGTGCCAGCAGCCTGGGGGGCCACACAGATACGCAGTATTTT.

This clonotype was found many times. The chain links TRBV27 to TRBJ2-1; D ambiguous. Trimming took off 3 bases at V and 8 bases at J, with 11 bases between the two ends. Germline V gene lookup returns CDR1 MNHEY and CDR2 SMNVEV (reference sequence). The CDR3 length is 13 residues. Written as DNA, the CDR3 is TGTGCCAGCAGTTTGGTAGGGTCCCATGAGCAGTTCTTC. This encodes CASSLVGSHEQFF.

This clonotype has a handful of counts. The chain links TRBV5-1 to TRBJ1-3; tentatively, D is TRBD1 (6 bases). The germline V gene encodes CDR1 SGHRS and CDR2 YFSETQ. The CDR3 runs 12 residues. V was pared by 8 bases and J by 1 base, with 7 bases between. CDR3 nucleotide sequence: TGCGCCAGTAGGGGGTCTGGAAACACCATATATTTT. Protein: CASRGSGNTIYF.

This clonotype was counted many times. The rearrangement joins TRBV12-3 or TRBV12-4 to TRBJ2-3, with D perhaps TRBD2 (6 bases). Trimming removed 4 bases at V and 1 base at J, with 9 bases between. The CDR3 extends over 14 amino acids. The CDR3 DNA sequence: TGTGCCAGCAGTTCTGGCGGGGGCACAGATACGCAGTATTTT. Translation: CASSSGGGTDTQYF.

The genes are TRBV7-2 and TRBJ2-3; D not resolved. Trimming removed 5 bases from V and 1 base from J, with 13 bases in between. This CDR3 spans 15 amino acids. CDR1 and CDR2 from the germline V gene are SGHTA and FQGNSA. The CDR3 reads CASSLSKTRTDTQYF. The CDR3, as DNA: TGTGCCAGCAGCCTCTCCAAGACTCGCACAGATACGCAGTATTTT.

The rearrangement uses TRBV3-1 and TRBJ2-7; D is perhaps TRBD1 (5 bases). V was cut by 2 bases and J by 3 bases, with 11 bases left in between. Germline CDR1 reads LGHDT; CDR2 reads YNNKEL (reference sequence). This CDR3 has 14 residues. The CDR3: CASSQRQGVYEQYF. In nucleotides, the CDR3 is TGTGCCAGCAGCCAACGGCAGGGCGTCTACGAGCAGTACTTC.

This clonotype was found a few times. The gene calls are TRBV15 and TRBJ2-7; no reliable D call. Germline loops: CDR1 LNHNV, CDR2 YYDKDF (reference sequence). This CDR3 comprises 15 residues. The V end was cut by 0 bases, the J end by 3 bases, with 12 bases between. CDR3 in DNA: TGTGCCACCAGCAGAGATCCGCTGACGCACTACGAGCAGTACTTC. Translation: CATSRDPLTHYEQYF. The complete variable domain, with remaining parts taken from reference TRBV15 and TRBJ2-7, reads DAMVIQNPRYQVTQFGKPVTLSCSQTLNHNVMYWYQQKSSQAPKLLFHYYDKDFNNEADTPDNFQSRRPNTSFCFLDIRSPGLGDTAMYLCATSRDPLTHYEQYFGPGTRLTVT.

This clonotype was detected a few times. The chain couples TRBV7-9 to TRBJ2-5; the match to TRBD2 covers 8 bases. The trim removed 1 base at V and 3 bases at J, leaving 4 bases unmatched. The CDR3 extends over 15 amino acids. Germline CDR1 reads SEHNR; CDR2 reads FQNEAQ (reference sequence). The CDR3 DNA reads as TGTGCCAGCAGCTTAGTAGTACTAGCGGAAGAGACCCAGTACTTC. It translates to CASSLVVLAEETQYF.

This clonotype was counted only a few times. The chain carries TRBV12-3 or TRBV12-4 and TRBJ2-1; 12 bases fit TRBD2. The J segment lost 5 bases and the V segment lost 3 bases, leaving 2 bases of the junction unmatched. There are 15 residues in the CDR3. The CDR3 DNA reads as TGTGCCAGCAGTTTGACTAGCGGGGGAGACAATGAGCAGTTCTTC. It translates to CASSLTSGGDNEQFF.

This clonotype was recorded at least ten times. The J gene is TRBJ2-1, the V gene TRBV11-2; D might be TRBD1 (6 bases). Germline CDR1 reads SGHAT; CDR2 reads FQNNGV. The CDR3 runs to 14 residues. The germline V and J ends were trimmed by 5 bases and 5 bases, with 13 bases remaining between them. The CDR3 region is CASSTYRDDNEQFF. The CDR3 DNA follows: TGTGCCAGCAGCACCTACAGGGACGACAATGAGCAGTTCTTC.

This clonotype was found many times. V is TRBV6-2 or TRBV6-3 and J is TRBJ2-4; possibly TRBD2 for D (5 bases). V was pared by 0 bases and J by 3 bases, with 9 bases between. This CDR3 contains 15 residues. The germline CDR1 and CDR2 sequences are MNHEY and SVGEGT. CDR3 protein: CASSYSPGSKNIQYF. DNA of the CDR3: TGTGCCAGCAGTTACTCTCCGGGGAGCAAAAACATTCAGTACTTC.